The source of this T cell receptor (beta chain) is a study of shared clonotypes between healthy human individuals. Authors' data handling: ImmunoSEQ supplied junction-only sequences lacking quality scores, so filtering was different. Profiled with immunoSEQ multiplex PCR; TCRdb holds only in-frame clones, not every one. V and J calls and clone size are copied from that table; D and trimming were computed from the DNA. The table lists a few hundred thousand clones, roughly three quarters of them singletons. About 90 million PBMCs supplied genomic DNA for unsorted samples. Overall study results and limits: Sampling covered blood only; tissue repertoires likely differ.

This clone was observed a few times. Antigen unknown. Sequencing input: PBMCs. This clonotype was sampled from a woman aged 40-49 years in good health. Some clones in this sample may be carry-over from other donors' samples.

The CDR3 region has the DNA TGTGCCAGCAGCGCCTCCTATACCTACGAGCAGTACTTC. Translated, it gives CASSASYTYEQYF. The chain links TRBV7-9 to TRBJ2-7; no clear D. V dropped 5 bases and J dropped 2 bases, with 10 bases sitting between them. This CDR3 has 13 residues. CDR1 SEHNR and CDR2 FQNEAQ come from the germline V gene (reference sequence).